Listed below are T cell receptor beta chains from one sample, sequenced in a study of control samples from healthy donors and cancer patients. Sequencing used immunoSEQ multiplex PCR; TCRdb keeps in-frame clones, though not all of them. The data show approximately 52,000 clones, 75% to 90% seen once. The sample consisted of PBMCs. The receptors shown here come from a man in his 60s with head and neck cancer. Each CDR3 is given with its conserved first and last residue. A D gene is named only where the DNA matches it firmly. Clone sizes are given selectively: once, few, many, or a class where the clone is expanded.

.	.	TRBV5-6	TRBJ2-2	CASSLARTYLGGELFF	TGTGCCAGCAGCTTGGCGAGGACCTATCTTGGCGGGGAGCTGTTTTTT
.	.	TRBV21-1	TRBJ2-5	CASSKNRATGGYQETQYF	TGTGCCAGCAGCAAAAACAGGGCAACAGGTGGGTACCAAGAGACCCAGTACTTC
.	.	TRBV10-2	TRBJ1-3	CASSPRGAGNTIYF	TGCGCCAGCAGTCCCAGGGGCGCTGGAAACACCATATATTTT
.	.	TRBV7-2	TRBJ2-5	CASTRDRQETQYF	TGTGCCTCCACGCGGGATAGACAAGAGACCCAGTACTTC
.	.	TRBV2	TRBJ1-2	CASSFGGSYGYTF	TGTGCCAGCAGTTTTGGGGGATCTTATGGCTACACCTTC
.	.	TRBV7-3	TRBJ1-1	CASSQGWGSEAFF	TGTGCCAGCAGCCAGGGGTGGGGTAGTGAAGCTTTCTTT
.	TRBD1	TRBV11-2	TRBJ2-7	CASSFGTGGSEQYF	TGTGCCAGCAGCTTCGGGACAGGGGGCTCCGAGCAGTACTTC
.	TRBD1	TRBV11-1	TRBJ1-2	CASSPLIEGALYGYTF	TGTGCCAGCAGCCCACTGATCGAGGGGGCCCTTTATGGCTACACCTTC
.	.	TRBV3-1/TRBV3-2	TRBJ2-3	CASSLARERIVTDTQYF	TGTGCCAGCAGCCTTGCCCGGGAGAGAATAGTCACAGATACGCAGTATTTT
.	TRBD2	TRBV7-7	TRBJ2-7	CASSPSAGDYNEQYF	TGTGCCAGCAGCCCCTCGGCGGGAGATTACAACGAGCAGTACTTC
once	TRBD2	TRBV7-3	TRBJ2-1	CASSLETSGRYNEQFF	TGTGCCAGCAGCTTAGAGACTAGCGGGAGGTACAATGAGCAGTTCTTC
.	TRBD1	TRBV2	TRBJ2-6	CASQRTGAYSGANVLTF	TGTGCCTCCCAAAGGACAGGGGCCTATTCTGGGGCCAACGTCCTGACTTTC
.	.	TRBV13	TRBJ1-1	CASSLGLGRKNTEAFF	TGTGCCAGCAGCTTAGGGTTAGGGAGGAAGAACACTGAAGCTTTCTTT
.	.	TRBV4-3	TRBJ1-2	CASSQDRASRSYTF	TGCGCCAGCAGCCAAGACAGGGCTAGTCGGAGCTACACCTTC
.	TRBD1	TRBV30	TRBJ1-2	CAWGRDRANYGYTF	TGTGCCTGGGGCCGGGACAGGGCAAACTATGGCTACACCTTC
.	.	TRBV6-5	TRBJ1-1	CASVNDGFRAFF	TGTGCCAGCGTTAACGACGGGTTTAGAGCTTTCTTT
.	TRBD1	TRBV5-5	TRBJ1-6	CASSWGDRDSPLHF	TGTGCCAGCAGCTGGGGGGACAGAGATTCACCCCTCCACTTT
few	TRBD2	TRBV19	TRBJ2-3	CASRREGSTDTQYF	TGTGCCAGCCGACGGGAGGGGAGCACAGATACGCAGTATTTT
.	.	TRBV11-2	TRBJ1-1	CASSLGRGAVAEAFF	TGTGCCAGCAGTTTAGGGCGGGGGGCGGTGGCTGAAGCTTTCTTT
.	.	TRBV5-8	TRBJ2-7	CASSLSEDPSYEQYF	TGTGCCAGCAGCTTGAGTGAGGATCCCTCCTACGAGCAGTACTTC
.	.	TRBV19	TRBJ1-1	CASSTYGRANTEAFF	TGTGCCAGTAGTACTTATGGTCGGGCGAACACTGAAGCTTTCTTT
.	.	TRBV7-2	TRBJ2-1	CASSRDLHNEQFF	TGTGCCAGCAGCCGGGACTTACACAATGAGCAGTTCTTC
.	.	TRBV6-5	TRBJ1-2	CASSYGGNYGYTF	TGTGCCAGCAGTTACGGGGGGAACTATGGCTACACCTTC
.	TRBD1	TRBV25-1	TRBJ1-3	CASRAGQGVRGGNTIYF	TGTGCCAGTAGAGCGGGACAGGGGGTGAGAGGTGGAAACACCATATATTTT
.	.	TRBV10-3	TRBJ2-2	CAIRATGNTGELFF	TGTGCCATCAGGGCGACAGGGAACACCGGGGAGCTGTTTTTT
.	TRBD2	TRBV5-1	TRBJ2-7	CASSPIAGEAYEQYF	TGCGCCAGCAGCCCCATAGCGGGAGAGGCATACGAGCAGTACTTC
once	.	TRBV18	TRBJ2-5	CASNHGQETQYF	TGTGCCAGCAACCACGGGCAAGAGACCCAGTACTTC
.	.	TRBV15	TRBJ2-7	CATSPRVGTPYEQYF	TGTGCCACCAGCCCGAGGGTGGGCACTCCCTACGAGCAGTACTTC
.	TRBD2	TRBV5-4	TRBJ2-3	CASSLGLADTDTQYF	TGTGCCAGCAGCTTGGGACTAGCGGACACAGATACGCAGTATTTT
once	TRBD2	TRBV7-2	TRBJ2-7	CASSPATSGANRKQYF	TGTGCCAGCAGCCCAGCTACTAGCGGGGCTAATAGAAAGCAGTACTTC
few	.	TRBV6-1	TRBJ1-4	CASSEHSPGRTTNEKLFF	TGTGCCAGCAGTGAACATTCGCCGGGCCGAACAACTAATGAAAAACTGTTTTTT
.	TRBD1	TRBV29-1	TRBJ2-3	CSVPTGSSTDTQYF	TGCAGCGTTCCGACAGGGTCTAGCACAGATACGCAGTATTTT
.	.	TRBV10-2	TRBJ1-1	CASSENWVEAFF	TGCGCCAGCAGTGAGAACTGGGTTGAAGCTTTCTTT
.	.	TRBV5-1	TRBJ2-7	CASSLDRPSYEQYF	TGCGCCAGCAGCTTGGACAGACCTTCCTACGAGCAGTACTTC
.	TRBD1	TRBV4-2	TRBJ2-2	CASSPTGTGNTGELFF	TGTGCCAGCAGCCCTACCGGGACAGGAAACACCGGGGAGCTGTTTTTT
.	.	TRBV9	TRBJ1-1	CASSVFKGTEAFF	TGTGCCAGCAGCGTATTCAAGGGCACTGAAGCTTTCTTT
.	.	TRBV5-4	TRBJ2-5	CASSLAPVAAQETQYF	TGTGCCAGCAGCTTGGCCCCCGTGGCGGCACAAGAGACCCAGTACTTC
.	TRBD1	TRBV6-5	TRBJ2-7	CASSYGGQGFDEQYF	TGTGCCAGCAGTTACGGGGGACAGGGTTTTGACGAGCAGTACTTC
.	.	TRBV7-2	TRBJ1-5	CASSWGRGGNQPQHF	TGTGCCAGCAGCTGGGGGAGGGGTGGCAATCAGCCCCAGCATTTT
.	.	TRBV19	TRBJ1-2	CATPGHRANYGYTF	TGTGCCACCCCGGGACACAGAGCTAACTATGGCTACACCTTC
.	TRBD2	TRBV18	TRBJ2-7	CASSPSGFAGGYEQYF	TGTGCCAGCTCACCTTCGGGATTTGCGGGGGGATACGAGCAGTACTTC
few	TRBD1	TRBV27	TRBJ2-1	CASSYRGQFNEQFF	TGTGCCAGCAGTTACAGGGGACAGTTTAATGAGCAGTTCTTC
.	.	TRBV28	TRBJ1-5	CASCRGGGEGQPQHF	TGTGCCAGCTGTAGAGGAGGGGGAGAAGGTCAGCCCCAGCATTTT
.	.	TRBV7-9	TRBJ1-5	CASSPRGGGSQPQHF	TGTGCCAGCAGCCCCAGAGGAGGGGGAAGTCAGCCCCAGCATTTT
.	TRBD2	TRBV5-1	TRBJ2-1	CASSPGRASGNYGNEQFF	TGCGCCAGCAGCCCCGGTCGGGCTAGCGGGAACTATGGCAATGAGCAGTTCTTC
.	TRBD1	TRBV5-6	TRBJ2-1	CASRGQLSYNEQFF	TGTGCCAGCAGGGGACAGCTGTCCTACAATGAGCAGTTCTTC
.	.	TRBV7-6	TRBJ2-7	CASSLAELSYEQYF	TGTGCCAGCAGCTTAGCGGAACTCTCCTACGAGCAGTACTTC
once	.	TRBV12-3/TRBV12-4	TRBJ2-6	CASSVSGANVLTF	TGTGCCAGCAGCGTTTCTGGGGCCAACGTCCTGACTTTC
.	TRBD1	TRBV2	TRBJ2-5	CASVGRDRGTQYF	TGTGCCAGCGTCGGGCGGGACAGGGGGACCCAGTACTTC
.	.	TRBV5-4	TRBJ1-2	CASSLDSLLLYGYTF	TGTGCCAGCAGCTTGGACAGCCTCCTACTCTATGGCTACACCTTC
few	.	TRBV7-2	TRBJ1-2	CASSLVLGIGDGYTF	TGTGCCAGCAGCTTAGTATTGGGTATTGGGGATGGCTACACCTTC
few	.	TRBV28	TRBJ2-2	CASSLLTRDTGELFF	TGTGCCAGCAGTTTATTGACTAGAGACACCGGGGAGCTGTTTTTT
.	TRBD1	TRBV19	TRBJ1-5	CASSYPSLTGAYSNQPQHF	TGTGCCAGTAGTTATCCATCACTGACAGGGGCATATAGCAATCAGCCCCAGCATTTT